One and the same sample provided the 24 T cell receptor beta chains below, sequenced in a study of regulatory T cells in long-lasting Graves disease (TCRdb year 2021). What this sample's time point label stands for: newly diagnosed GD, antithyroid drugs for less than 3 months. RNA was extracted from PBMCs in TRIzol for both TCR sequencing and RNA sequencing. The library relied on multiplex PCR. The sequencing machine was an Illumina HiSeq 4000. CDR3 regions were amplified by Arm-PCR with iRepertoire HTBI primers to construct TCR beta libraries. TCRdb ran its own pipeline on the public reads, namely fastp trimming at Q25 and MiXCR clone calling, and kept in-frame beta chains. Merged by CDR3 protein, the rows form single entries marked with the most common genes and DNA. The sample data list 250,000 or so distinct CDR3 sequences, and around a sixth of these were observed just once. Jointly, the top ten make up 13% to 15% of the sample.

The data also belong to a second study, concerning T cells in Graves' hyperthyroidism and ophthalmopathy.

Sequenced material: peripheral blood mononuclear cells (PBMCs), taken at new diagnosis, from a patient treated with antithyroid drugs. The receptors were sampled from a woman in her twenties or thirties with Graves disease. Donor details come from another sample of the same person, matched by shared clones.

V is TRBV7-2 and J is TRBJ1-4; 12 bases are shared with TRBD1. CDR3 length: 15 residues. V lost 3 bases, J lost 14 bases, and 10 bases stayed unmatched. Germline V gene lookup returns CDR1 SGHTA and CDR2 FQGNSA. The CDR3 bases are TGTGCCAGCAGCTTGGCCGGGACAGGGGGCGCCCGGCTGTTTTTT. Protein: CASSLAGTGGARLFF.

J is TRBJ2-3 and V is TRBV7-2; 11 bases align to TRBD2. The DNA end is more similar to TRBJ2-1, so the J call may be wrong. This CDR3 is 15 amino acids long. Germline lookup yields CDR1 SGHTA and CDR2 FQGNSA. The CDR3 sequence: CASSSLAGGMNEQFF. DNA of the CDR3: TGTGCCAGCAGCTCTCTAGCGGGGGGCATGAATGAGCAGTTCTTC.

Notes on this clonotype: This likely reflects a read error, since a far larger clone is one base away. The V gene is TRBV11-2, the J gene TRBJ2-7, with D uncertain. The CDR3 extends over 14 amino acids. CDR1 and CDR2 from the germline V gene are SGHAT and FQNNGV. V gave up 6 bases and J gave up 6 bases, with 18 bases separating them. CDR3 in amino acids: CASSEASGRAEQYF. The CDR3 DNA reads TGTGCCAGCAGTGAAGCCTCGGGCCGGGCCGAGCAGTACTTC.

The chain carries TRBV2 and TRBJ1-1; possibly TRBD1 for D (6 bases). The CDR3 consists of 12 residues. V shed 8 bases and J shed 3 bases, with 10 bases lying between them. Germline-derived CDR1 and CDR2 are SNHLY and FYNNEI. The CDR3 DNA reads as TGTGCCAGCGGACAGAATGACACTGAAGCTTTCTTT. Translating it yields CASGQNDTEAFF.

This clonotype has ten or more counts. The rearrangement uses TRBV13 and TRBJ1-2; no clear D gene. V shed 5 bases and J shed 5 bases, with 12 bases lying between them. Per germline, CDR1 PRHDT and CDR2 FYEKMQ (reference sequence). This CDR3 contains 13 residues. CDR3 in DNA: TGTGCCAGCAGCCCCGGGCCGGAATATGGCTACACCTTC. It encodes CASSPGPEYGYTF.

The gene calls are TRBV20-1 and TRBJ1-1, with D perhaps matching TRBD1 (6 bases). The V gene lost 7 bases and the J gene lost 1 base, with 16 bases spanning the gap. From germline, CDR1 is DFQATT and CDR2 SNEGSKA (reference sequence). This CDR3 is 14 amino acids long. CDR3 in DNA: TGCAGTGGAAGGGTGCAGGGGTGGAACACTGAAGCTTTCTTT. It specifies CSGRVQGWNTEAFF.

This clonotype appeared a few times. It may be a read error: a sequence one base away is much more abundant. The rearrangement joins TRBV20-1 to TRBJ1-6; D not certain. Per germline, CDR1 DFQATT and CDR2 SNEGSKA (reference sequence). V gave up 5 bases and J gave up 7 bases, with 15 bases separating them. CDR3 length: 14 residues. The CDR3 DNA follows: TGCAGTGCTGGAGTTGGACCCCTGAATTCACCCCTCCACTTT. As protein: CSAGVGPLNSPLHF.

This clonotype appeared many times. The genes are TRBV6-1 and TRBJ2-5; 13 bases agree with TRBD2. Germline CDR1 MNHNS, CDR2 SASEGT. This CDR3 comprises 16 residues. J lost 5 bases, V lost 2 bases, and 5 bases had no gene match. The CDR3 region has the DNA TGTGCCAGCAGTGAAACTAGCGGGGGGGCCTGGGAGACCCAGTACTTC. Amino acids: CASSETSGGAWETQYF.

This clonotype was observed many times. V is TRBV12-3 or TRBV12-4 and J is TRBJ2-1; TRBD1 matches 7 bases. The CDR3 sequence is 14 residues long. V lost 5 bases, J lost 10 bases, and 11 bases stayed unmatched. The chain's CDR3 is CASSTSDRDREQFF. CDR3 DNA: TGTGCCAGCAGTACCTCCGACAGGGACCGGGAGCAGTTCTTC.

This clonotype was recorded at least ten times. V is TRBV7-2 and J is TRBJ2-7; the D is unclear. The length of the CDR3 is 13 residues. V was shortened by 4 bases and J by 0 bases, with 7 bases between the two germline ends. Germline V lookup: CDR1 SGHTA, CDR2 FQGNSA. In nucleotides, the CDR3 is TGTGCCAGCAGCTCGAGGACCTCCTACGAGCAGTACTTC. Encoded protein: CASSSRTSYEQYF.

This clonotype appeared many times. This chain joins TRBV3-1 and TRBJ1-6; 8 positions match TRBD1. The CDR3 runs 16 residues. CDR1 is LGHDT, CDR2 YNNKEL, per germline (reference sequence). V lost 4 bases to trimming and J lost 7 bases; unmatched junction nucleotides: 9. In nucleotides, the CDR3 is TGTGCCAGCAGCCGTGGGACAGGCTATGGCAATTCACCCCTCCACTTT. Its protein is CASSRGTGYGNSPLHF.

This clonotype was seen many times. The chain uses TRBV20-1 and TRBJ1-2; 7 positions agree with TRBD1. This CDR3 is built from 13 residues. Germline values: CDR1 DFQATT, CDR2 SNEGSKA (reference sequence). V was clipped by 3 bases and J by 7 bases; unmatched bases: 8. CDR3 residues: CSARVNRGSGYTF. As DNA, the CDR3 is TGCAGTGCTAGGGTTAACAGGGGTAGTGGCTACACCTTC.

Comments on this clonotype: A much larger clone sits a single nucleotide away, making a read error possible. V usage is TRBV6-9 and J usage is TRBJ1-1; unclear D gene. CDR3 size: 15 residues. Germline CDR1 MNHGY, CDR2 SVAAGI. The CDR3 loop is CASSLFSDRNTEVFF. For the CDR3, the DNA is TGTGCCAGCAGTTTATTTTCTGACCGGAACACTGAAGTTTTCTTT.

Ten or more counts support this clonotype. The chain carries TRBV4-1 and TRBJ1-2, with D maybe TRBD1 (6 bases). V lost 4 bases and J lost 4, with 16 bases in between. The CDR3 sequence is 15 residues long. In germline, CDR1 is MGHRA, CDR2 YSYEKL. In nucleotides, the CDR3 is TGCGCCAGCAGCCGCACCATTTGGACAGCCTATGGCTACACCTTC. Its translation is CASSRTIWTAYGYTF.

This clonotype was observed a handful of times. One end of the junction is discordant with germline, which a read error may explain. The J gene is TRBJ2-7, the V gene TRBV3-1, with D maybe TRBD1 (6 bases). CDR3 length: 14 amino acids. Germline V gene data show CDR1 as LGHDT and CDR2 as YNNKEL (reference sequence). Here the CDR3 DNA reads TGTGCCAGCAGCCAACCAGGGGCATCCTACGAGCGGTACTTC. Translation gives CASSQPGASYERYF.

This clonotype showed up many times. J is TRBJ1-5 and V is TRBV7-2, with D unclear. This CDR3 comprises 14 residues. Trimming pared 1 base from V and 3 bases from J, leaving 7 bases between. Germline V lookup: CDR1 SGHTA, CDR2 FQGNSA. The CDR3 sequence: CASSLDGYNQPQHF. Here the CDR3 DNA reads TGTGCCAGCAGCTTAGATGGTTACAATCAGCCCCAGCATTTT. Full variable domain (remainder filled in from reference TRBV7-2 and TRBJ1-5): GAGVSQSPSNKVTEKGKDVELRCDPISGHTALYWYRQSLGQGLEFLIYFQGNSAPDKSGLPSDRFSAERTGGSVSTLTIQRTQQEDSAVYLCASSLDGYNQPQHFGDGTRLSIL.

This clonotype was detected only a few times. The chain employs TRBV5-4 and TRBJ2-2, with D unresolved. With 2 bases removed from V and 5 bases from J, the gap between germline ends came to 7 bases. Per the germline V gene, CDR1 is SGHNT and CDR2 is YYREEE (reference sequence). CDR3 length equals 13 residues. The CDR3 DNA reads as TGTGCCAGCAGCTTTGAATTAACCGGGGAGCTGTTTTTT. Its translation is CASSFELTGELFF.

V usage is TRBV28 and J usage is TRBJ1-2; 12 bases are shared with TRBD1. Germline lookup yields CDR1 MDHEN and CDR2 SYDVKM. J was trimmed by 7 bases and V by 5 bases; bases with no gene match: 8. This CDR3 has 15 amino acids. DNA of the CDR3: TGTGCCAGCAGTACCTCGGGACAGGGGGCTAGTGGCTACACCTTC. Its translation is CASSTSGQGASGYTF.

This clonotype was counted at least ten times. V gene TRBV5-5 combines with J gene TRBJ1-5; D call uncertain. Trimming took 0 bases from V and 5 from J, leaving 6 bases between them. The CDR3 length is 13 residues. CDR1 and CDR2 (germline): SGHKS, YYEKEE (reference sequence). CDR3 coding DNA: TGTGCCAGCAGCTTGGCATCTTATCAGCCCCAGCATTTT. This encodes CASSLASYQPQHF.

V usage is TRBV20-1 and J usage is TRBJ2-2; D is unclear. V was clipped by 3 bases and J by 2 bases, with 10 bases between them. CDR3 length: 14 residues. Germline V gene lookup returns CDR1 DFQATT and CDR2 SNEGSKA (reference sequence). In DNA, the CDR3 is TGCAGTGCTAGGTCCTCGTCCAACACCGGGGAGCTGTTTTTT. Residues: CSARSSSNTGELFF.

The gene calls are TRBV11-3 and TRBJ2-5, with 10 nucleotides matching TRBD1. CDR3 size: 15 residues. Germline CDR1 is SGHNT and CDR2 is YENEEA. J was trimmed by 6 bases and V by 5 bases; bases with no gene match: 9. CDR3 nucleotide sequence: TGTGCCAGCAGCGGGGGACAGGGGTCGGTGAAGACCCAGTACTTC. As protein: CASSGGQGSVKTQYF.

This clonotype has at least ten counts. J is TRBJ1-1 and V is TRBV19, with a weak D call TRBD1 (5 bases). Trimming pared 5 bases from V and 5 bases from J, leaving 15 bases between. Per germline, CDR1 LNHDA and CDR2 SQIVND (reference sequence). This CDR3 contains 14 residues. CDR3 in DNA: TGTGCCAGTAGTCCTCTTGCCCGGGGGACTGAAGCTTTCTTT. This gives the protein CASSPLARGTEAFF.

This clonotype was seen repeatedly, ten times or more. The CDR3 bases are TGTGCCAGCAGTCCGGGGACAAGGGGTGGTGTTGAGACCCAGTACTTC. This translates into CASSPGTRGGVETQYF. The genes are TRBV6-1 and TRBJ2-5; D perhaps matches TRBD1 (6 bases). The CDR3 has 16 amino acids. V was trimmed by 5 bases and J by 5 bases, leaving 21 bases between them. Germline V gene data show CDR1 as MNHNS and CDR2 as SASEGT.

Ten or more counts support this clonotype. The chain combines TRBV7-3 with TRBJ1-3, with a tentative D call TRBD1 (5 bases). This CDR3 contains 13 residues. Germline values: CDR1 SGHTA, CDR2 FQGTGA. V dropped 2 bases and J dropped 3 bases, with 5 bases sitting between them. The CDR3 reads CASSLGGGNTIYF. The CDR3 DNA is TGTGCCAGCAGCTTAGGGGGTGGAAACACCATATATTTT.